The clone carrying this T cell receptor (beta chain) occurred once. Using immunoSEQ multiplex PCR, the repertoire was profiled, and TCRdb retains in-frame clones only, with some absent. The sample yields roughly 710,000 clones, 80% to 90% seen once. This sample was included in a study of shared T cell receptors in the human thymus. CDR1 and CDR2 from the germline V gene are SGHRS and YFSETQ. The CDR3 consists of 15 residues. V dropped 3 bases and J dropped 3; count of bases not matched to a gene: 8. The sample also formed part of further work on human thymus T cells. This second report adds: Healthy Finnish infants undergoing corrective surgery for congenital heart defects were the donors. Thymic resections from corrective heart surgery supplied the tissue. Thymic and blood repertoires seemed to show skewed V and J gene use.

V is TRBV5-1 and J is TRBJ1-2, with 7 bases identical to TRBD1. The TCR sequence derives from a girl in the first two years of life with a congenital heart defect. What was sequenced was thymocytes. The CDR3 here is CASSSDRADDYGYTF. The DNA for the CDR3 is TGCGCCAGCAGCTCTGACAGGGCGGACGACTATGGCTACACCTTC.